This T cell receptor beta chain was found in a study of blood T cells in healthy people across ages. Healthy Caucasians from Russia aged roughly 6 to 95 served as donors. The authors ran a second PCR of about 6 to 11 cycles using a sample-barcoded 5' primer and a J-beta primer mix. One entry per CDR3 protein, called by TCRdb with MiXCR from the 5' RACE reads. The sample holds 870,000 or so distinct CDR3 sequences, under 30% seen once. This clonotype was picked up many times. What it recognizes is unknown. Germline V CDR1 and CDR2: WNHNN, SYGVQD (reference sequence). Losses at the gene ends were 5 bases for V and 3 bases for J; bases not matched to a gene: 5. The CDR3 has 14 residues. Study findings and constraints: TCR beta diversity, measured per million T cells, fell in a roughly linear way with age. The unsorted PBMCs prevented any conclusive comparison of naive versus antigen-experienced cells.

The sample consisted of blood. The clonotype originates from a woman over 75 in good health. V gene TRBV10-1 combines with J gene TRBJ2-7, with 9 nucleotides matching TRBD1. Here the CDR3 reads CASSSGTGNYEQYF. The CDR3, as DNA: TGCGCCAGCAGTTCCGGGACAGGGAACTACGAGCAGTACTTC.